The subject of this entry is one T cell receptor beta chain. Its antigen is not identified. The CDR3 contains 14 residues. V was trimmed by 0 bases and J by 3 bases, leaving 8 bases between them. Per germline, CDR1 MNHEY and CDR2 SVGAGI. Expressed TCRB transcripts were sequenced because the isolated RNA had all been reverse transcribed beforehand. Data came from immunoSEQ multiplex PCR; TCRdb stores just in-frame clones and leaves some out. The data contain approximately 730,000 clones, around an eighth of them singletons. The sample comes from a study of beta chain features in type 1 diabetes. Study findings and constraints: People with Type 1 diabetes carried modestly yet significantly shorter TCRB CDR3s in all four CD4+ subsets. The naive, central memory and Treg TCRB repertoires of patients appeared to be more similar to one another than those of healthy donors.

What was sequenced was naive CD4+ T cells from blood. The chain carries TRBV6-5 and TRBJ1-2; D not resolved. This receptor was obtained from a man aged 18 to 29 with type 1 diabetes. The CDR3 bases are TGTGCCAGCAGTTACTCGCGGCTTGACTATGGCTACACCTTC. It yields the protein CASSYSRLDYGYTF.